This T cell receptor beta chain appears in the sequencing data of a study of shared clonotypes between healthy human individuals. Broader study findings: Generally, estimated richness proved larger in naive subsets than it did in memory subsets.

The input for sorted-subset replicate PCRs was 150 to 200 ng DNA, approximately 30,000 T cell genomes. In the original processing: From ImmunoSEQ came sequences covering only the junction and carrying no quality scores, so filtering differed. Using immunoSEQ multiplex PCR, the repertoire was profiled, and TCRdb retains in-frame clones only, with some absent. For V, J and clone size, that table is used; D and trimming come from the DNA. The profile shows approximately 740,000 clones, over 65% of them singletons. As to this clone: Its antigen remains unknown.

Sequencing was performed on memory CD4+ T cells sorted from blood. Sample subset: CD45RA-negative fraction. This TCR was sampled from a woman in her twenties or thirties in good health.

The DNA of the CDR3 is TGTGCCAGTAGTATTGACGACCGTGGACTAGCGGGACAGCGTGAGCAGTTCTTC. As protein: CASSIDDRGLAGQREQFF. The gene calls are TRBV19 and TRBJ2-1; the match to TRBD2 covers 12 bases. Germline lookup yields CDR1 LNHDA and CDR2 SQIVND (reference sequence). Trimming took 3 bases from V and 9 from J; bases not matched to a gene: 15. This CDR3 comprises 18 residues. The complete variable domain, with remaining parts taken from reference TRBV19 and TRBJ2-1, reads DGGITQSPKYLFRKEGQNVTLSCEQNLNHDAMYWYRQDPGQGLRLIYYSQIVNDFQKGDIAEGYSVSREKKESFPLTVTSAQKNPTAFYLCASSIDDRGLAGQREQFFGPGTRLTVL.